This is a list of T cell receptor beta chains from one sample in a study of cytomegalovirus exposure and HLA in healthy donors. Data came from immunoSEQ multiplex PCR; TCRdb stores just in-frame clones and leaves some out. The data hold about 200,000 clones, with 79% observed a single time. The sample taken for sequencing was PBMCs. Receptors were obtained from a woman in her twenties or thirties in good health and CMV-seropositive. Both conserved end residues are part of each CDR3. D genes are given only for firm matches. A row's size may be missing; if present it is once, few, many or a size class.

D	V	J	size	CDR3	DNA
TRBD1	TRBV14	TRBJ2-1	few	CASSPQGRQGTVVNEQFF	TGTGCCAGCAGCCCCCAGGGTCGACAGGGGACGGTGGTCAATGAGCAGTTCTTC
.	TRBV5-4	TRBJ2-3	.	CASNRRDFSTDTQYF	TGTGCCAGCAACCGCCGGGATTTTAGCACAGATACGCAGTATTTT
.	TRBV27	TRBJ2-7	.	CASSPLTGYEQYF	TGTGCCAGCAGTCCGCTCACAGGGTACGAGCAGTACTTC
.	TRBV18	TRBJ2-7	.	CASSPGGSYEQYF	TGTGCCAGCTCACCAGGAGGGTCCTACGAGCAGTACTTC
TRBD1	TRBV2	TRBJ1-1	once	CASSEGTGVNTEAFF	TGTGCCAGCAGTGAGGGGACAGGGGTGAACACTGAAGCTTTCTTT
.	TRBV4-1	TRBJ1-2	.	CASSQEETVLYGYTF	TGCGCCAGCAGCCAAGAGGAGACTGTCCTCTATGGCTACACCTTC
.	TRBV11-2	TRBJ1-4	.	CASSPGRDSKLFF	TGTGCCAGCAGCCCCGGGCGGGACTCAAAACTGTTTTTT
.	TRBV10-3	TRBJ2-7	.	CAIRAGDGRGYEQYF	TGTGCCATCAGGGCCGGAGACGGCCGAGGGTACGAGCAGTACTTC
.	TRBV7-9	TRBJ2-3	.	CASSLAGGPPTDTQYF	TGTGCCAGCAGCTTAGCGGGGGGGCCTCCCACAGATACGCAGTATTTT
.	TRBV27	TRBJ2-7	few	CASSLQGVYEQYF	TGTGCCAGCAGTTTACAGGGTGTCTACGAGCAGTACTTC
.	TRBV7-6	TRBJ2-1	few	CASSYGIEGTAFF	TGTGCCAGCAGCTACGGCATAGAGGGTACGGCGTTCTTC
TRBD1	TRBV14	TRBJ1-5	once	CASSQTGGSSQPQHF	TGTGCCAGCAGCCAAACAGGGGGAAGCAGTCAGCCCCAGCATTTT
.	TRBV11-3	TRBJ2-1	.	CASSPVRGPYNEQFF	TGTGCCAGCAGCCCAGTCAGAGGTCCGTACAATGAGCAGTTCTTC
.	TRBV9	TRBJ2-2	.	CASSVSAGELFF	TGTGCCAGCAGCGTAAGCGCCGGGGAGCTGTTTTTT
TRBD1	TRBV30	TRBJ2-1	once	CAWSSTGENEQFF	TGTGCCTGGAGTTCGACAGGGGAGAATGAGCAGTTCTTC
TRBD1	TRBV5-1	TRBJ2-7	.	CASSIRILRDRKYEQYF	TGCGCCAGCAGCATCAGGATACTAAGGGACAGAAAATACGAGCAGTACTTC
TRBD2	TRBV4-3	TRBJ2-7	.	CASSQASRGGYSGYEQYF	TGCGCCAGCAGCCAAGCGTCTCGGGGGGGGTACTCGGGTTACGAGCAGTACTTC
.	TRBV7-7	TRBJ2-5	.	CASSHTRDTQETQYF	TGTGCCAGCAGCCACACCCGGGACACACAAGAGACCCAGTACTTC
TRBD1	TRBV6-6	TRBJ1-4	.	CASSSTGVDEKLFF	TGTGCCAGCAGCTCGACAGGGGTTGATGAAAAACTGTTTTTT
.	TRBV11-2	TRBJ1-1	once	CASSWSMGGNTEAFF	TGTGCCAGCAGCTGGAGTATGGGGGGGAACACTGAAGCTTTCTTT
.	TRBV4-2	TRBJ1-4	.	CASSQERGQGNEKLFF	TGTGCCAGCAGCCAAGAAAGGGGCCAGGGGAATGAAAAACTGTTTTTT
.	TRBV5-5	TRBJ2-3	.	CASSLSTGSTDTQYF	TGTGCCAGCAGCTTGTCCACAGGAAGCACAGATACGCAGTATTTT
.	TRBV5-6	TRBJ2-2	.	CASGLGGELFF	TGTGCCAGCGGGCTTGGAGGGGAGCTGTTTTTT
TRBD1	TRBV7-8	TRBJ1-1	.	CASSFDRGGMNTEAFF	TGTGCCAGCAGCTTCGACAGGGGTGGCATGAACACTGAAGCTTTCTTT
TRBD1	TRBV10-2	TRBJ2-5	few	CASSAWTGRETQYF	TGCGCCAGCAGTGCCTGGACAGGGCGAGAGACCCAGTACTTC
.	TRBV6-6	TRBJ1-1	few	CASSSLPGSEAFF	TGTGCCAGCAGTTCCCTCCCGGGATCTGAAGCTTTCTTT
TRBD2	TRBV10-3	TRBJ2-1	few	CAISTGTSVDNEQFF	TGTGCCATCAGTACCGGGACTAGCGTCGACAATGAGCAGTTCTTC
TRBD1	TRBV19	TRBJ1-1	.	CASSFRDRNTEAFF	TGTGCCAGTAGTTTCCGGGACAGAAACACTGAAGCTTTCTTT
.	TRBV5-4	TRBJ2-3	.	CASSLYTGDTQYF	TGTGCCAGCAGCTTGTATACAGGGGATACGCAGTATTTT
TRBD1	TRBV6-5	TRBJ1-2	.	CASCRGQTSYGYTF	TGTGCCAGCTGTAGGGGGCAAACTTCCTATGGCTACACCTTC
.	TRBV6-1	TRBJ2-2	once	CAYRSGGELFF	TGTGCCTACCGGTCGGGCGGGGAGCTGTTTTTT
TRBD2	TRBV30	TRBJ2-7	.	CAWTIRLAGASEEQYF	TGTGCCTGGACCATACGACTAGCGGGAGCCTCTGAGGAGCAGTACTTC
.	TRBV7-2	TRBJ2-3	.	CASSLVLTPTDTQYF	TGTGCCAGCAGCTTAGTACTGACACCCACAGATACGCAGTATTTT
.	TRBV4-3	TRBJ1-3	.	CASSQDLPGSASGNTIYF	TGCGCCAGCAGCCAAGATCTCCCTGGTAGTGCCTCTGGAAACACCATATATTTT
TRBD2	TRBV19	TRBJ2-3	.	CASRSGSGADTQYF	TGTGCCAGTAGGAGCGGGAGTGGAGCAGATACGCAGTATTTT
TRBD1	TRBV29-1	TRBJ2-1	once	CSVETGRAYNEQFF	TGCAGCGTTGAGACAGGGCGCGCCTACAATGAGCAGTTCTTC
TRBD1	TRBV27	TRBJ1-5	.	CASSFGQGSQPQHF	TGTGCCAGCAGTTTCGGACAGGGCAGTCAGCCCCAGCATTTT
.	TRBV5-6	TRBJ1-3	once	CASSMAPGTIYF	TGTGCCAGCAGCATGGCCCCGGGCACCATATATTTT
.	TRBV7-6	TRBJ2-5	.	CASSIGTLKETQYF	TGTGCCAGCAGCATAGGGACACTTAAAGAGACCCAGTACTTC
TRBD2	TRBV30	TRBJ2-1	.	CAWRGVQREGHNEQFF	TGTGCCTGGAGGGGGGTTCAGCGGGAGGGCCACAATGAGCAGTTCTTC
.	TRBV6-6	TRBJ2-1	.	CASSPPSSNEQFF	TGTGCCAGCAGTCCGCCTTCTAGCAATGAGCAGTTCTTC
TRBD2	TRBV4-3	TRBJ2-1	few	CASSHPASGIGEQFF	TGCGCCAGCAGCCACCCGGCTAGCGGGATTGGTGAGCAGTTCTTC
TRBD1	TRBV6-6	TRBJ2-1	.	CASRPFRDRGGNEQFF	TGTGCCAGCAGACCCTTTAGGGACAGGGGTGGAAATGAGCAGTTCTTC
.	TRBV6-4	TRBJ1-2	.	CASITGYRKGTNYGYTF	TGTGCCAGCATAACAGGGTATCGGAAAGGAACTAACTATGGCTACACCTTC
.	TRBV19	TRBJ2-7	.	CASTNPQGPAYTYEQYF	TGTGCCAGTACCAACCCCCAGGGGCCTGCCTACACCTACGAGCAGTACTTC
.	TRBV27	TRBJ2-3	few	CASSRRPGGRGTDTQYF	TGTGCCAGCAGTCGGCGCCCTGGGGGGAGAGGCACAGATACGCAGTATTTT
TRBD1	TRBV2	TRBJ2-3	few	CASSVQGAADTQYF	TGTGCCAGCAGTGTACAGGGGGCGGCAGATACGCAGTATTTT
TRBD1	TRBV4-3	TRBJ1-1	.	CASSHVPGQGVNTEAFF	TGCGCCAGCAGCCACGTCCCGGGACAGGGAGTGAACACTGAAGCTTTCTTT
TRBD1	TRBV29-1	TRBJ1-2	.	CSVEGTDRNYGYTF	TGCAGCGTTGAAGGGACGGACAGGAACTATGGCTACACCTTC
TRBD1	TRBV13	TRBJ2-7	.	CASSRRPGTGGVGQYF	TGTGCCAGCAGCCGGAGGCCCGGGACAGGGGGAGTTGGGCAGTACTTC
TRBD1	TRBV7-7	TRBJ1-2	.	CASSWAGTGSDGYTF	TGTGCCAGCAGCTGGGCCGGGACAGGGAGCGATGGCTACACCTTC
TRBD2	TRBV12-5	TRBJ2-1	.	CASGLGPVTSGEYNEQFF	TGTGCTAGTGGTTTGGGACCAGTAACTAGCGGGGAATACAATGAGCAGTTCTTC
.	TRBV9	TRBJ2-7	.	CASSVGWPSYEQYF	TGTGCCAGCAGCGTAGGCTGGCCCTCCTACGAGCAGTACTTC
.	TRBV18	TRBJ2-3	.	CASSPAGQTTDTQYF	TGTGCCAGCTCACCGGCGGGACAGACCACAGATACGCAGTATTTT
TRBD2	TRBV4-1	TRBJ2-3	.	CASSQEIAGGGDTQYF	TGCGCCAGCAGCCAAGAAATAGCGGGAGGCGGGGATACGCAGTATTTT